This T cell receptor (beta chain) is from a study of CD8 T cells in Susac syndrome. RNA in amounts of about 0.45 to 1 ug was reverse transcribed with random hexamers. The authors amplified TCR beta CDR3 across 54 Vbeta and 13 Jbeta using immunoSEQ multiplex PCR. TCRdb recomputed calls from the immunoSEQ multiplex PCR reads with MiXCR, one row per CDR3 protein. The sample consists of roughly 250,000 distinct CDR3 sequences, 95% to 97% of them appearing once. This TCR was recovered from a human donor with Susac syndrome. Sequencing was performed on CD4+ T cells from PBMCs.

The CDR3 reads CASSQAGTGNGYTF. As DNA, the CDR3 is TGTGCCAGCAGCCAAGCAGGGACAGGGAATGGCTACACCTTC. The chain combines TRBV3-1 with TRBJ1-2; 9 positions match TRBD1. The CDR3 has 14 residues. CDR1 is LGHDT, CDR2 YNNKEL, per germline (reference sequence). With 1 base clipped from V and 6 bases from J, the junction kept 3 bases outside the gene matches.